The sequence of this T cell receptor (beta chain) was determined in a study of follicular helper T cells after annual influenza vaccination listed by TCRdb under 2017. For context, the study as a whole: After each seasonal influenza vaccination, blood samples were collected on days 0, 7 and 28. To study recall of cTfh clones, some subjects were followed through successive annual vaccinations in the 2013-2014, 2014-2015 and 2015-2016 seasons. One week after vaccination, a second recruited cohort of about a dozen subjects (Table S1) displayed a similar ICOS+CD38+ cTfh response. Multi-year samples were available from six subjects, with four subjects covering two vaccination seasons and two subjects covering three seasons. The 2015 samples were processed right after collection, while the 2013-2014 samples were cryopreserved.

The library was prepared using the immunoSEQ multiplex PCR assay. Adaptive Biotechnologies carried out TCRB amplification, library preparation, sequencing and preliminary bioinformatics at Survey level resolution. The source study handled its data this way. Clonality was computed in R as 1 minus normalized Shannon entropy; the Gini index was calculated with the R package ineq. Overlap score was the summed counts of shared sequences divided by total counts of all sequences in both compared samples. Fisher's exact test, with an assumed theoretical repertoire of 10^7 TCRB sequences, was used to assess the significance of shared clonotypes. This immuneACCESS table, as held by TCRdb, lists in-frame sequences with V and J called but not all clones. Of the missing ones, under half trace to an unresolved V gene in checked studies; the others have no known cause. V and J calls and clone size follow that table, whereas D and trimming were derived from the DNA. The sample table holds fewer than 7,000 clones, of which around 80% were seen once. Clones ranked in the top ten supply approximately 0.58% of the sample.

Worth noting for this clone: Its antigen has not been determined. Base-call qualities are not available, and no considerably larger clone is one nucleotide away.

The time point label of this sample denotes: 2015-2016 season, 7 days after influenza vaccination. Adults received seasonal inactivated influenza vaccine (Fluvarix), and TCRB sequencing tracked sorted blood CD4 subsets before and after vaccination. To be eligible, subjects had to live in the community and must not have received influenza vaccine in the previous 6 months. Subjects were excluded for influenza vaccine contraindications, substance abuse, HIV/AIDS, active malignancy, immunomodulatory medication, or active illness such as respiratory infection. At each time point, somewhere between roughly 40 and 110 mL of blood was taken. PBMC were isolated using Ficoll-Paque PLUS or SepMate separation. As a non-Tfh comparison subset, CXCR5- memory CD4 T cells were sorted. Before DNA extraction, cell subsets were sorted from PBMC on a BD FACS Aria. CDR1 and CDR2, per the germline V gene, are SGHVS and FQNEAQ. The CDR3 spans 17 residues, from the cysteine through the phenylalanine. The entry retains the CDR3 DNA only, 51 bases that are in frame from base 1. At the junction V is shortened by 0 bases and J by 2 bases; bases outside the gene matches: 5.

General findings and caveats noted by the study authors: Day 7 ICOS+CD38+ clones were most often found later in ICOS-CD38- cTfh, suggesting that subset may serve as a memory reservoir. Undersampling of the much larger non-cTfh compartments could not be excluded when assessing influenza clone enrichment. Only roughly 9.5-20% of analyzed cells yielded productive TCRB sequences, so sampling of rare clonotypes was not possible. ICOS+CD38+ cTfh clonality correlated with the frequency of that population, and its change correlated with the change in circulating plasmablast frequency. Successive annual vaccinations recalled a recurring oligoclonal ICOS+CD38+ cTfh response that included tetramer and AIM influenza-specific clonotypes.

This chain joins TRBV7-8 to TRBJ2-7, and 12 junction bases match TRBD2. The specimen comprised CXCR5- memory CD4+ T cells sorted from blood, sampled 7 days after influenza vaccination. Per the publication, the cell subset or site label means: CXCR5- memory CD4 T cells. The clonotype originates from an adult who received the influenza vaccine. This receptor carries the CDR3 CASSLAGASGRAYEQYF. The sequenced DNA is TGTGCCAGCAGCTTAGCGGGAGCTAGCGGGAGGGCCTACGAGCAGTACTTC.